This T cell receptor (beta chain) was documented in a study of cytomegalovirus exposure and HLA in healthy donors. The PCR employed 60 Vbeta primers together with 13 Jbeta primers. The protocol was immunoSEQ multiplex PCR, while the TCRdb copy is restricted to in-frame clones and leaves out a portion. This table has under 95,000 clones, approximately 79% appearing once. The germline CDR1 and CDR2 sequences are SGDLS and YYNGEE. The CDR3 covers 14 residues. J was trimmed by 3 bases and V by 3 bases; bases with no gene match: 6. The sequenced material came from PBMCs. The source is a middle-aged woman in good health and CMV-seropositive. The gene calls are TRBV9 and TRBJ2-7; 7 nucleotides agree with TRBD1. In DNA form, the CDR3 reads TGTGCCAGCAGCGCAAACAGGGGACGCTACGAGCAGTACTTC. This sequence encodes CASSANRGRYEQYF.